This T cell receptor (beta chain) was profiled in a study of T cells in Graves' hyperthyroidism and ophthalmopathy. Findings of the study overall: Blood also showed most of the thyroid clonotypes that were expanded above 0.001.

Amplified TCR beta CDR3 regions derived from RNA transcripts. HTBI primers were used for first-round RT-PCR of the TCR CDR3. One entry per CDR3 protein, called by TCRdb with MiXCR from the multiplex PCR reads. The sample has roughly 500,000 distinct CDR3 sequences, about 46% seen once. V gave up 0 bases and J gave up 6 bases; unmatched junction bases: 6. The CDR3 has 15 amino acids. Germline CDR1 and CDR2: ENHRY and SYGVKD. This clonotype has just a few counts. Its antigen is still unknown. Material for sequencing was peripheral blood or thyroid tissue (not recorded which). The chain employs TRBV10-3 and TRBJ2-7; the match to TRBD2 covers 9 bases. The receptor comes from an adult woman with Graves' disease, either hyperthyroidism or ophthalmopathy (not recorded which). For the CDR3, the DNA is TGTGCCATCAGTGAGTCTGCGGGAGGGCCGGCCGAGCAGTACTTC. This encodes CAISESAGGPAEQYF.